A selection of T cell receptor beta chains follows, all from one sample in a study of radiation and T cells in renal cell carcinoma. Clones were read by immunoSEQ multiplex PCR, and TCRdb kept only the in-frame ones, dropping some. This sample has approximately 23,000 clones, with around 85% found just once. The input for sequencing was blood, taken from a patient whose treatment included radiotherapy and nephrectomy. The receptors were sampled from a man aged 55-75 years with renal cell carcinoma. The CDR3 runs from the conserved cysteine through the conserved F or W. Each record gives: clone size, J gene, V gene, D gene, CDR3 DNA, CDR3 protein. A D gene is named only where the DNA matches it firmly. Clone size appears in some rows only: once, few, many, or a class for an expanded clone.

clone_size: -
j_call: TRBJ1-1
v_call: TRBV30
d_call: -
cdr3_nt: TGTGCCTGGAGCCATCTAACAGGGTCCACTGAAGCTTTCTTT
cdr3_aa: CAWSHLTGSTEAFF

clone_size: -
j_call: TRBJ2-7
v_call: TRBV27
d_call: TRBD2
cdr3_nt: TGTGCCAGCAGTTCATTACTAGCGGGAGTAGCCGAGCAGTACTTC
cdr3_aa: CASSSLLAGVAEQYF

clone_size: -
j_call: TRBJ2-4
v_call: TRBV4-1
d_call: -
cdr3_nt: TGCGCCAGCAGCCAAGGGCTCTTGTCCAAAACTAAAAACATTCAGTACTTC
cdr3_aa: CASSQGLLSKTKNIQYF

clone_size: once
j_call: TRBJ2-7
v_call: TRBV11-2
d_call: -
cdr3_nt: TGTGCCAGCAGCTTAGCCGGAAACTCCTACGAGCAGTACTTC
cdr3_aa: CASSLAGNSYEQYF

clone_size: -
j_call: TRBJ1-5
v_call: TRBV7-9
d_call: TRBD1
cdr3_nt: TGTGCCAGCAGCCTACAGGGGGGGGGACAGCCCCAGCATTTT
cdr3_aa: CASSLQGGGQPQHF

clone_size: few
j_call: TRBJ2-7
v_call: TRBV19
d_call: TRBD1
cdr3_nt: TGTGCCAGCCAAAGCCAGGGGGCCTACGAGCAGTACTTC
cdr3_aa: CASQSQGAYEQYF

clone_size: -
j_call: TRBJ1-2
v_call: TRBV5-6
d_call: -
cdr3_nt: TGTGCCAGCAGCTTGGGCCCCGAACCCAGCGATCCCTATGGCTACACCTTC
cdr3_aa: CASSLGPEPSDPYGYTF

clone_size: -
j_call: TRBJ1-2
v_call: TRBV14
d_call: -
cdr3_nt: TGTGCCAGCCGACGGTCAGGGTTAGGCTATGGCTACACCTTC
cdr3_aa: CASRRSGLGYGYTF

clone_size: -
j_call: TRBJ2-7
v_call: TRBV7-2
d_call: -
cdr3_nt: TGTGCCAGCAGCTTGGGCGGGACTCGCACTGAGCAGTACTTC
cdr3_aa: CASSLGGTRTEQYF

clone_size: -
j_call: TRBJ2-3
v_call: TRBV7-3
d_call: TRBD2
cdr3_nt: TGTGCCAGCAGCTTAACGCGGGAGGGCCATACGCAGTATTTT
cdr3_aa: CASSLTREGHTQYF

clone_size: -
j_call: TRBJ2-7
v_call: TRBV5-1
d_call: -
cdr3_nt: TGCGCCAGCAGCTCGGACCCATCCTACGAGCAGTACTTC
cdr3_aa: CASSSDPSYEQYF

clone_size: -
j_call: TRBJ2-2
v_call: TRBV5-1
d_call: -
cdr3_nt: TGCGCCAGTGCACTCAGCTTCCGAGTCGGGGAGCTGTTTTTT
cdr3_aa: CASALSFRVGELFF

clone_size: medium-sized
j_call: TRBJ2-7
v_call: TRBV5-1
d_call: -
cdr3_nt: TGCGCCAGCAGATTAACTCGCGAATACGAGCAGTACTTC
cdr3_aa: CASRLTREYEQYF

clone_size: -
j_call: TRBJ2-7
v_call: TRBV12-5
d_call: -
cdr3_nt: TGTGCTAGTGGTTTGGTGTTCAAGAGAGGCCCTCTCTCCTACGAGCAGTACTTC
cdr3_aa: CASGLVFKRGPLSYEQYF

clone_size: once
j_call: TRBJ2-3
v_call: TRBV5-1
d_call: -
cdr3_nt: TGCGCCAGCAGCTTGGCTCAGGGAGGCACAGATACGCAGTATTTT
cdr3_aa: CASSLAQGGTDTQYF

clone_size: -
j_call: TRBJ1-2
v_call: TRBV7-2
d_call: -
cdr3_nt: TGTGCCAGCAGCTCAAGGACAGACTATGGCTACACCTTC
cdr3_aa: CASSSRTDYGYTF

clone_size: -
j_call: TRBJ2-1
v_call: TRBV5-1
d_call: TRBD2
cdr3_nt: TGCGCCAGCAGCTTGGCATGGGGCGGGAGAGGCGTCAATGAGCAGTTCTTC
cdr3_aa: CASSLAWGGRGVNEQFF